The 5 T cell receptor beta chains reported below all come from one sample, sequenced in a study of tumor and adjacent non-tumor tissue in lung cancer (dated by TCRdb to the late 2010s). Bulk unsorted tissue served as the source for RNA extraction, and RNA quality was assessed using a NanoDrop ND-1000 and an Agilent 2100. Libraries came from multiplex PCR. These reads were obtained on an Illumina HiSeq 2500. TCRbeta libraries were constructed through three rounds of nested PCR with primers (Table S4) according to protocols modified from ARM-PCR. TCRdb took the public reads, trimmed them with fastp at Q25, ran MiXCR for clone calling and kept in-frame beta chains. For every CDR3 protein sequence, its rows merge into one entry that carries the most common genes and DNA. The sample table contains fewer than 120,000 distinct CDR3 sequences; only one count was recorded for over 75% of them. The top ten clones comprise 20% to 25% of the sample.

Specimen: lung tumor tissue. The receptor set was obtained from a man between 65 and 85 years old with non-small cell lung cancer.

A word on this clonotype: A much larger clone lies a single base off, so this may be a read error. V is TRBV4-3 and J is TRBJ1-4; possible D gene TRBD1, 6 bases. The CDR3 consists of 15 residues. Germline V CDR1 and CDR2: LGHNA, YSLEER. V was pared by 7 bases and J by 4 bases, with 16 bases between. The CDR3 loop reads CASNRTGGDNEKLFF. The CDR3 region has the DNA TGCGCCAGCAACCGTACGGGGGGCGATAATGAAAAACTGTTTTTT.

Details on this clonotype: One junction end disagrees with the germline gene, perhaps due to a read error. The J gene is TRBJ1-2, the V gene TRBV10-3; unclear D gene. Germline loops: CDR1 ENHRY, CDR2 SYGVKD. This CDR3 contains 15 residues. The CDR3 is CAIGESSGVFYGYTF. CDR3 coding DNA: TGTGCCATCGGTGAGTCTAGCGGGGTCTTTTATGGCTACACCTTC.

Note on this clonotype: Relative to the germline gene, one junction end is altered; a read error may explain this. This sequence joins TRBV6-2 or TRBV6-3 and TRBJ2-1; perhaps TRBD2 as D (6 bases). The CDR3 is 15 residues long. Germline V lookup: CDR1 MNHEY, CDR2 SVGEGT. The CDR3 loop reads CASSPRLGNTKEQFF. The CDR3 nucleotides are TGTGCCAGCAGTCCGCGACTAGGCAATACCAAAGAGCAGTTTTTC.

As for this clonotype: One end of the junction is discordant with germline, which a read error may explain. This chain links TRBV4-1 with TRBJ1-5; D is undetermined. The CDR3 length is 13 residues. CDR1 is MGHRA and CDR2 is YSYEKL in the germline V gene. The CDR3 sequence is CASSQSINQAQHF. The CDR3, as DNA: TGTGCCAGCAGCCAATCGATCAATCAGGCCCAGCATTTT.

As concerns this clonotype: An end of the junction differs from the germline gene, which may be a read error. The chain is built from TRBV6-6 and TRBJ1-5; TRBD1 matches 7 bases. CDR1 MNHNY and CDR2 SVGAGI come from the germline V gene (reference sequence). This CDR3 is built from 18 residues. CDR3 region: CVNSYFGWGQNSNQPQHF. The DNA for the CDR3 is TGTGTCAACAGTTACTTCGGGTGGGGACAGAATAGCAATCAGCCACAGCATTTT.